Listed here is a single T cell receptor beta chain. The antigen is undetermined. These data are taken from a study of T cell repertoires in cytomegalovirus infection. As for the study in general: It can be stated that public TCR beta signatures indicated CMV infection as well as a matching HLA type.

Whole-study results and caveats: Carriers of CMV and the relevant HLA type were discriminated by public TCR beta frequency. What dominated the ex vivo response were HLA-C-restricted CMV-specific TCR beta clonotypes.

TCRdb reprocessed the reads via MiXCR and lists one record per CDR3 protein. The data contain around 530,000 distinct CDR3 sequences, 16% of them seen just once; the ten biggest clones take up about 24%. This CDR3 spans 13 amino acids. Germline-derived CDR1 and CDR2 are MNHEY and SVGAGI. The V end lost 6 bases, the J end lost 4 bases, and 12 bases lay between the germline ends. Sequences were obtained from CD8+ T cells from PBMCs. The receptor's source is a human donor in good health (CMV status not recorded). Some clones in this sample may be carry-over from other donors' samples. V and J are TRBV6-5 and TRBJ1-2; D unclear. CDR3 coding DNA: TGTGCCAGCAGCGGAGGGATGGGCTATGGCTACACCTTC. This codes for CASSGGMGYGYTF.